This record covers a single T cell receptor (beta chain). There is no known antigen for this receptor. No base-level quality is on record; no much larger clone is a single base apart. Germline trimming amounts to 6 bases on V and 9 bases on J, with 7 as the count of junction bases outside the gene matches. Reading the germline V gene gives CDR1 ENHRY and CDR2 SYGVKD. The CDR3 contains 14 residues, cysteine and phenylalanine counted. Only the CDR3 DNA is retained, 42 bases long and in frame from the first base. The library was produced with the immunoSEQ multiplex PCR assay. TCRdb provides this immuneACCESS table in a form limited to in-frame rearrangements. Some clones are lacking; in checked studies, under half of them reflect an unresolved V gene, and why the rest are absent is not known. Present in this sample are almost 70,000 clones, 88% of which were seen just once. 4% to 5% of the sample is held by the ten biggest clonotypes.

This specimen belongs to a study of technical replicates of blood from a handful of donors (dated by TCRdb to about 2017). The receptor's source is a human donor in good health. Some clones in this sample may be carry-over from other donors' samples. Sequencing was carried out using PBMCs. Rearrangement joined TRBV10-3 to TRBJ2-1, with TRBD1 matching 11 junction bases. The CDR3 protein sequence reads: CAIRPGQGGTEQFF. The DNA sequence follows: TGTGCCATCAGGCCGGGACAGGGGGGTACTGAGCAGTTCTTC.